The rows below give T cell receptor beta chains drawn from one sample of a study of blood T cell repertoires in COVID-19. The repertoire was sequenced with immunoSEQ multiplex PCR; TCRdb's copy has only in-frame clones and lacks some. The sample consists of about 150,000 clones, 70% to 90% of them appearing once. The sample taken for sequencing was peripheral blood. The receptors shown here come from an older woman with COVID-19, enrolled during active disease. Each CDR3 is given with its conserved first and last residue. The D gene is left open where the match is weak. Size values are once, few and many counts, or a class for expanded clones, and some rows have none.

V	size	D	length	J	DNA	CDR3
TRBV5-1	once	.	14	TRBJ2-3	TGCGCCAGCAAGGGTCAGCGGGGCACAGATACGCAGTATTTT	CASKGQRGTDTQYF
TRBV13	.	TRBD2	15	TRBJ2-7	TGTGCCAGCAGCCCCGGACTAGCGGGGACCTACGAGCAGTACTTC	CASSPGLAGTYEQYF
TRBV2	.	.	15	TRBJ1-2	TGTGCCAGCAGTGAAGAAGAGGGTAGAGTAGGAGGCTACACCTTC	CASSEEEGRVGGYTF
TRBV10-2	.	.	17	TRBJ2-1	TGCGCCAGCAGTGAGTCAACCGGGACTGGACTATACAATGAGCAGTTCTTC	CASSESTGTGLYNEQFF
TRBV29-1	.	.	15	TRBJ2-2	TGCAGCGGTAAAAGCTCCAGAGGAGACACCGGGGAGCTGTTTTTT	CSGKSSRGDTGELFF
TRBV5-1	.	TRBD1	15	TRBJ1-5	TGCGCCAGCAGTACCGGGACAGGGAGCAATCAGCCCCAGCATTTT	CASSTGTGSNQPQHF
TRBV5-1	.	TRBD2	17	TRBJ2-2	TGCGCCAGCAGCTTGGTTGGACTAGCGATATCGACCGGGGAGCTGTTTTTT	CASSLVGLAISTGELFF
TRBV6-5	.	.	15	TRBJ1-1	TGTGCCATTCCGGGATTTAAGGAGGAGAACACTGAAGCTTTCTTT	CAIPGFKEENTEAFF
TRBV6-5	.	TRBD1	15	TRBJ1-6	TGTGCCAGCAGTTACGATTGGACAGGGGCATCACCCCTCCACTTT	CASSYDWTGASPLHF
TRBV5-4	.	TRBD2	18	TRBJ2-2	TGTGCCAGCAGCTCTGGACTAGCGGGGGAACCGAACACCGGGGAGCTGTTTTTT	CASSSGLAGEPNTGELFF
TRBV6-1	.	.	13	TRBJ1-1	TGTGCCAGCAGTGAAGTAGTGTACACTGAAGCTTTCTTT	CASSEVVYTEAFF
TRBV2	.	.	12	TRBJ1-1	TGTGCCAGCAAGAGAGGGAACGGAGAAGCTTTCTTT	CASKRGNGEAFF
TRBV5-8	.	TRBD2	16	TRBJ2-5	TGTGCCAGCAGCCCCCGGGGGCGGGGGGGCCGTGAGACCCAGTACTTC	CASSPRGRGGRETQYF
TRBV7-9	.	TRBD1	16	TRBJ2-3	TGTGCCAGCAGCTTCGGACAGGGTCGATCACCAGATACGCAGTATTTT	CASSFGQGRSPDTQYF
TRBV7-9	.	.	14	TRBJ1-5	TGTGCCAGCAGCTTCGAAGCTAGCAATCAGCCCCAGCATTTT	CASSFEASNQPQHF
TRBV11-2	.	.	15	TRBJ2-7	TGTGCCAGCAGCTTAGCAATAGCGGTTACCTACGAGCAGTACTTC	CASSLAIAVTYEQYF